There are a few counts of the clone carrying this TCR beta chain. CD4+ naive, central memory, regulatory and stem cell-like memory cells were sorted via CD45RO/CCR7/CD25/CD127/CD95/CD27. The authors reverse transcribed all of the isolated RNA, so sequencing captured expressed TCRB transcripts. Roughly 3.4 million reads were obtained on average from naive, central memory and regulatory T cell samples. Profiled with immunoSEQ multiplex PCR; TCRdb holds only in-frame clones, not every one. The sample consists of about 250,000 clones, roughly 14% of them appearing once. V shed 4 bases and J 3 bases; nucleotides not matched to a gene: 6. The CDR3 has 15 amino acids. CDR1 and CDR2 from the germline V gene are ENHRY and SYGVKD. The data derive from a study of beta chain features in type 1 diabetes.

The sequence came from a woman aged 40 to 50 in good health. The chain is built from TRBV10-3 and TRBJ1-1, with TRBD1 identical over 9 bases. Sequencing was done on a sample of naive CD4+ T cells from blood. The CDR3: CAISAGTGRYTEAFF. CDR3 nucleotide sequence: TGTGCCATCAGTGCTGGGACAGGGAGGTACACTGAAGCTTTCTTT.